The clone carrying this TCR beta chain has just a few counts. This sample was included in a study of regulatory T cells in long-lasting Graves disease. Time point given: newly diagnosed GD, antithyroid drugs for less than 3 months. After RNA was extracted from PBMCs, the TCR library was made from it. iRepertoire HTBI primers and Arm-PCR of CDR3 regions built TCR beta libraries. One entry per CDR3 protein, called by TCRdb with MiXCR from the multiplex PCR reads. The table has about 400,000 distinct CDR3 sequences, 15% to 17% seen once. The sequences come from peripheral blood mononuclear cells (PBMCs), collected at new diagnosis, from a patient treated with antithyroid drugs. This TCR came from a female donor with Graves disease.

Here the CDR3 DNA reads TGTGCCAGCAGCGTAGGAGGGGGACTAGCGGGAGGTTCGAACACCGGGGAGCTGTTTTTT. Its protein product is CASSVGGGLAGGSNTGELFF. The chain joins TRBV9 to TRBJ2-2, with 15 positions matching TRBD2. V shed 0 bases, J shed 0 bases, and the junction held 6 bases outside the gene matches. The CDR3 extends over 20 amino acids. The germline gives CDR1 SGDLS, CDR2 YYNGEE.